This passage covers 10 T cell receptor beta chains from one sample sequenced in a study of cytomegalovirus exposure and HLA in healthy donors. The PCR used 60 Vbeta and 13 Jbeta primers. TCRdb keeps only in-frame clones here, not all; method: immunoSEQ multiplex PCR. The table shows 150,000 or so clones, with roughly four fifths occurring only once. The sequencing input was PBMCs. These receptors were collected from a female donor in good health and CMV-seronegative.

The chain combines TRBV5-1 with TRBJ1-4, with unresolved D. The germline gives CDR1 SGHRS, CDR2 YFSETQ. The CDR3 is 12 amino acids. V gave up 0 bases and J gave up 8 bases, with 5 bases separating them. CDR3 loop: CASSLDSEKLFF. The CDR3 DNA is TGCGCCAGCAGCTTGGACAGCGAAAAACTGTTTTTT.

This clone was observed once. The chain couples TRBV5-4 to TRBJ1-2, with D maybe TRBD1 (6 bases). CDR3 length equals 12 residues. Trimming shortened V by 5 bases and J by 8 bases, and 13 bases separated the two germline ends. The V gene's germline CDR1 is SGHNT and CDR2 YYREEE (reference sequence). The CDR3 sequence is CASRGPQGGYTF. CDR3 DNA: TGTGCCAGCAGGGGGCCACAGGGCGGCTACACCTTC.

The rearrangement joins TRBV9 to TRBJ2-5; 11 bases map to TRBD1. V lost 4 bases, J lost 4 bases, and 6 bases stayed unmatched. This CDR3 has 15 residues. Germline V gene sequence: CDR1 SGDLS, CDR2 YYNGEE. The CDR3 coding sequence is TGTGCCAGCAGCACATCCGGGACAGGGGGAGAGACCCAGTACTTC. It yields the protein CASSTSGTGGETQYF.

The chain is built from TRBV6-5 and TRBJ1-2; D may be TRBD1 (6 bases). V lost 4 bases, J lost 5 bases, and 17 bases lay in between. Germline V gene sequence: CDR1 MNHEY, CDR2 SVGAGI. The CDR3 is 15 residues long. The CDR3, as DNA: TGTGCCAGCAGTTCCGTCCCCTCCACAGGGTATGGCTACACCTTC. Amino acid sequence: CASSSVPSTGYGYTF.

This clone has more than one count but fewer than ten. This chain connects TRBV28 to TRBJ1-5; 7 positions agree with TRBD1. This CDR3 spans 15 amino acids. From germline, CDR1 is MDHEN and CDR2 SYDVKM. After removal of 3 bases from V and 11 bases from J, the junction contained 13 bases not matched to a gene. CDR3 protein: CASSLLVQGGRSQHF. As DNA, the CDR3 is TGTGCCAGCAGTTTGCTGGTTCAGGGGGGCAGGTCCCAGCATTTT. Variable domain in full (rest from reference TRBV28 and TRBJ1-5): DVKVTQSSRYLVKRTGEKVFLECVQDMDHENMFWYRQDPGLGLRLIYFSYDVKMKEKGDIPEGYSVSREKKERFSLILESASTNQTSMYLCASSLLVQGGRSQHFGDGTRLSIL.

V usage is TRBV4-1 and J usage is TRBJ2-7, with TRBD1 matching 7 bases. Per germline, CDR1 MGHRA and CDR2 YSYEKL. The CDR3 covers 16 residues. The trim removed 3 bases at V and 0 bases at J, leaving 8 bases unmatched. CDR3 sequence reads: CASSQGSGGVSYEQYF. CDR3 DNA sequence: TGCGCCAGCAGCCAGGGTTCAGGGGGAGTCTCCTACGAGCAGTACTTC.

The chain is built from TRBV5-6 and TRBJ1-6; D might be TRBD1 (5 bases). CDR3 length equals 12 residues. V dropped 3 bases and J dropped 9 bases, with 7 bases sitting between them. In germline, CDR1 is SGHDT, CDR2 YYEEEE. The CDR3 region is CASSSGGSPLHF. The CDR3 DNA is TGTGCCAGCAGCTCGGGGGGTTCACCCCTCCACTTT.

V and J are TRBV11-2 and TRBJ1-5, with 8 bases lining up with TRBD1. The CDR3 contains 16 residues. The V and J ends lost 2 bases and 1 base, in that order; junction bases with no gene match: 4. Germline V gene lookup returns CDR1 SGHAT and CDR2 FQNNGV. The CDR3 DNA is TGTGCCAGCAGCTTACGCAGGGGGCAGAGCAATCAGCCCCAGCATTTT. Its protein is CASSLRRGQSNQPQHF.

V and J are TRBV2 and TRBJ2-3; 7 bases fit TRBD1. The CDR3 is made up of 14 amino acids. CDR1 SNHLY and CDR2 FYNNEI come from the germline V gene. With V trimmed by 5 bases and J by 0 bases, 2 bases remained unmatched. The DNA of the CDR3 is TGTGCCAGCAGTTCAGGGGGAAGCACAGATACGCAGTATTTT. This encodes CASSSGGSTDTQYF. The full variable domain, its missing parts supplied by reference TRBV2 and TRBJ2-3, is EPEVTQTPSHQVTQMGQEVILRCVPISNHLYFYWYRQILGQKVEFLVSFYNNEISEKSEIFDDQFSVERPDGSNFTLKIRSTKLEDSAMYFCASSSGGSTDTQYFGPGTRLTVL.

The chain recombines TRBV18 with TRBJ1-3; the match to TRBD1 covers 8 bases. V lost 5 bases and J lost 4; bases outside the gene matches: 7. The length of the CDR3 is 15 residues. Germline values: CDR1 KGHSH, CDR2 LQKENI. CDR3 residues: CASSFGQGDGNTIYF. In DNA form, the CDR3 reads TGTGCCAGCTCATTTGGACAGGGAGACGGAAACACCATATATTTT.